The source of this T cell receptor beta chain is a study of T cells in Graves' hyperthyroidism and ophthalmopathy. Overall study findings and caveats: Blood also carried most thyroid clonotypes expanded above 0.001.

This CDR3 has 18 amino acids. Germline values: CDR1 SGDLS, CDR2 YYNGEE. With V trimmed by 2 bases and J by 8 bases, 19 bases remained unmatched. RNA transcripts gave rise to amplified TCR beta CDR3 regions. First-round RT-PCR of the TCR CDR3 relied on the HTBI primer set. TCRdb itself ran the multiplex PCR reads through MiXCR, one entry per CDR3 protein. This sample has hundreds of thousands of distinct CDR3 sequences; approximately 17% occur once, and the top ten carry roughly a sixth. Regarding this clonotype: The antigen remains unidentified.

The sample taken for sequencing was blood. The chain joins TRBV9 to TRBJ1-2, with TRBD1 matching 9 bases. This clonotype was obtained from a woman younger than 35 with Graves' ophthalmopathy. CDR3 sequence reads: CASSVRDRVNPHGRGYTF. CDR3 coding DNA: TGTGCCAGCAGCGTCAGGGACAGGGTGAACCCACATGGGCGAGGCTACACCTTC.